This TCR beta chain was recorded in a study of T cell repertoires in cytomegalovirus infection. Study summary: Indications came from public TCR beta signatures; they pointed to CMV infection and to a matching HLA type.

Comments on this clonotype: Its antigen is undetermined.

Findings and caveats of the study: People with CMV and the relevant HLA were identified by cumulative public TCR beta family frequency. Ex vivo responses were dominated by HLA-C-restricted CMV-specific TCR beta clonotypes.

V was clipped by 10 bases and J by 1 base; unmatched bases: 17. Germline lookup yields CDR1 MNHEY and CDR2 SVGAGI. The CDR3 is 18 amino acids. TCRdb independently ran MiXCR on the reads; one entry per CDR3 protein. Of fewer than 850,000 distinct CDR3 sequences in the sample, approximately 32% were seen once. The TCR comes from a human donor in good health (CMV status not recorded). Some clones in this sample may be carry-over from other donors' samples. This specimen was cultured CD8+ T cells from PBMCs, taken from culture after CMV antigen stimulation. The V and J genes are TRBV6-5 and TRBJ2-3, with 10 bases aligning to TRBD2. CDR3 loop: CATRGLAGAPIRTDTQYF. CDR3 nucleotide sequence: TGTGCCACCCGAGGGCTAGCGGGGGCCCCTATCCGCACAGATACGCAGTATTTT.